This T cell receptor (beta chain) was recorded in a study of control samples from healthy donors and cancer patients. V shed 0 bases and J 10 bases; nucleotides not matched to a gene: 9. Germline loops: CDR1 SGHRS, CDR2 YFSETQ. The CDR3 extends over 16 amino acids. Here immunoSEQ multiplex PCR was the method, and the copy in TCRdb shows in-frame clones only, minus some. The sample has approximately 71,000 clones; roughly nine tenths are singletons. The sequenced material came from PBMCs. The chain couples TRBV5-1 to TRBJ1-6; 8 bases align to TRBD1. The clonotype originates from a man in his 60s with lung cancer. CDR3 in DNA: TGCGCCAGCAGCTTGGCTTCGACAGGGGTGGGGTCACCCCTCCACTTT. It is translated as CASSLASTGVGSPLHF. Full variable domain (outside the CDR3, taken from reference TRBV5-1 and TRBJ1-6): KAGVTQTPRYLIKTRGQQVTLSCSPISGHRSVSWYQQTPGQGLQFLFEYFSETQRNKGNFPGRFSGRQFSNSRSEMNVSTLELGDSALYLCASSLASTGVGSPLHFGNGTRLTVT.